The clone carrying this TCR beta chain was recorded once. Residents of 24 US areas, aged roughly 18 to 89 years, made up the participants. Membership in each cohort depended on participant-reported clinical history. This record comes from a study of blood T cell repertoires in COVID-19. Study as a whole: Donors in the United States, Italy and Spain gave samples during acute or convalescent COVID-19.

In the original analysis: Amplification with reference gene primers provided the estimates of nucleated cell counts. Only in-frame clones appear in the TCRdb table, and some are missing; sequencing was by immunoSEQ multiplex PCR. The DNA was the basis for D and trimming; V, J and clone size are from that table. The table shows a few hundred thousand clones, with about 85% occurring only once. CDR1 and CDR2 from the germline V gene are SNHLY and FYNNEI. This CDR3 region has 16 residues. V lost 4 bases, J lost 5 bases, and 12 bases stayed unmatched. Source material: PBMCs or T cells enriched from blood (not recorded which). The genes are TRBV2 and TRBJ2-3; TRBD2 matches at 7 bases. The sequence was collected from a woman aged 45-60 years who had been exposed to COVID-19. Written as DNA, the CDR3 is TGTGCCAGCAGTGGTGGTAAAGCGGGGTGGCGAGATACGCAGTATTTT. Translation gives CASSGGKAGWRDTQYF. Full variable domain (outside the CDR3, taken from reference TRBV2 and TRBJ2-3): EPEVTQTPSHQVTQMGQEVILRCVPISNHLYFYWYRQILGQKVEFLVSFYNNEISEKSEIFDDQFSVERPDGSNFTLKIRSTKLEDSAMYFCASSGGKAGWRDTQYFGPGTRLTVL.